The 11 T cell receptor beta chains listed next were all sequenced from one sample in a study of vaccination effects on CD4 cells after COVID-19. Subsequent to a culture period of approximately 11 days, CD4+ T cells were isolated. Each participant received a vaccine that was either BNT162b2 or mRNA-1273, given as two doses. Their cognate antigens are unknown. Sequenced by immunoSEQ multiplex PCR; TCRdb stores in-frame clones only, minus some. The repertoire holds about 45,000 clones, with about three quarters as singletons. Sequences were derived from CD4+ T cells from PBMCs cultured without peptide, sampled after COVID-19 vaccination. Receptors originate from a human donor who received a COVID-19 vaccine.

V is TRBV7-9 and J is TRBJ2-7, with 7 bases aligning to TRBD1. The CDR3 runs 16 residues. V shed 3 bases, J shed 5 bases, and the junction held 13 bases outside the gene matches. Per germline, CDR1 SEHNR and CDR2 FQNEAQ (reference sequence). The CDR3 sequence: CASSLMGDRVLNEQYF. The CDR3 DNA reads as TGTGCCAGCAGCTTGATGGGAGACAGGGTATTAAACGAGCAGTACTTC.

The J gene is TRBJ1-4, the V gene TRBV7-2; no reliable D call. V dropped 4 bases and J dropped 4 bases, with 10 bases sitting between them. CDR1 and CDR2 (germline): SGHTA, FQGNSA. The CDR3 contains 14 residues. In DNA, the CDR3 is TGTGCCAGCAGCTCTCACCAGATTAATGAAAAACTGTTTTTT. This gives the protein CASSSHQINEKLFF.

The chain joins TRBV5-1 to TRBJ2-7; 10 nucleotides align to TRBD1. J gave up 3 bases and V 4 bases, and 7 bases lay outside the gene matches. This CDR3 has 15 residues. CDR1 is SGHRS, CDR2 YFSETQ, per germline. The CDR3 here is CASSTPGQGYYEQYF. The CDR3 DNA follows: TGCGCCAGCAGCACACCGGGACAGGGGTACTACGAGCAGTACTTC.

This clone was counted a few times. No DNA is shown, since the ends of the CDR3 on it are uncertain; the CDR3 is the one TCRdb lists. CDR3 sequence reads: CASSSSVNYGYTF. V is TRBV6-2 or TRBV6-3 and J is TRBJ1-2. Germline V lookup: CDR1 MNHEY, CDR2 SVGEGT. Inclusive of both ends, the CDR3 amounts to 13 amino acids.

The V and J genes are TRBV27 and TRBJ1-4; 7 bases line up with TRBD1. This CDR3 has 14 residues. V shed 5 bases and J 4 bases; nucleotides not matched to a gene: 4. Germline CDR1 reads MNHEY; CDR2 reads SMNVEV (reference sequence). Written as DNA, the CDR3 is TGTGCCAGCAGTAGACAGGGTTTTAATGAAAAACTGTTTTTT. This translates into CASSRQGFNEKLFF.

V and J are TRBV19 and TRBJ1-6, with no clear D. Trimming cost V 3 bases and J 7 bases, with 7 bases left between them. The CDR3 extends over 13 amino acids. CDR1 and CDR2 from the germline V gene are LNHDA and SQIVND (reference sequence). CDR3 in amino acids: CASSIFGNSPLHF. The DNA of the CDR3 is TGTGCCAGTAGTATCTTCGGGAATTCACCCCTCCACTTT.

This chain connects TRBV5-4 to TRBJ2-3; 8 bases fit TRBD2. Germline-derived CDR1 and CDR2 are SGHNT and YYREEE (reference sequence). The CDR3 runs 18 residues. V gave up 5 bases and J gave up 0 bases; unmatched junction bases: 14. In DNA form, the CDR3 reads TGTGCCAGCAGTAAGGGACTAGAGAGTTACACTAGCACAGATACGCAGTATTTT. Translating it yields CASSKGLESYTSTDTQYF. The full variable domain, its missing parts supplied by reference TRBV5-4 and TRBJ2-3, is ETGVTQSPTHLIKTRGQQVTLRCSSQSGHNTVSWYQQALGQGPQFIFQYYREEENGRGNFPPRFSGLQFPNYSSELNVNALELDDSALYLCASSKGLESYTSTDTQYFGPGTRLTVL.

The chain is built from TRBV7-9 and TRBJ1-4, with unresolved D. CDR1 and CDR2 (germline): SEHNR, FQNEAQ (reference sequence). The CDR3 is 16 amino acids. Between the trimmed V and J ends, which lost 1 base and 8 bases, there was a span of 17 bases. The CDR3 nucleotides are TGTGCCAGCAGCTTAGGAGGCAGGCAGATGGGGGAAAAACTGTTTTTT. Translating gives CASSLGGRQMGEKLFF.

This clone has only a few counts. This rearrangement joins TRBV3-1 (or the pseudogene TRBV3-2) to TRBJ2-1; no firm D call. Trimming shortened V by 1 base and J by 0 bases, and 7 bases separated the two germline ends. There are 15 residues in the CDR3. Germline V lookup: CDR1 LGHDT, CDR2 YNNKEL (reference sequence). The CDR3 protein is CASSQVLDSYNEQFF. The CDR3 bases are TGTGCCAGCAGCCAAGTTCTAGACTCCTACAATGAGCAGTTCTTC.

This clone was seen a handful of times. The genes are TRBV27 and TRBJ2-2, with TRBD2 matching 10 bases. This CDR3 has 15 amino acids. With V trimmed by 5 bases and J by 10 bases, 10 bases remained unmatched. Germline CDR1 reads MNHEY; CDR2 reads SMNVEV (reference sequence). The CDR3 sequence is CASSGIAGGEVELFF. The CDR3 nucleotides are TGTGCCAGCAGTGGCATAGCGGGAGGTGAGGTGGAGCTGTTTTTT.

V is TRBV7-6 and J is TRBJ2-2; no definite D call. The CDR3 spans 16 residues. V was shortened by 1 base and J by 7 bases, with 16 bases between the two germline ends. Germline V gene data show CDR1 as SGHVS and CDR2 as FNYEAQ. The CDR3 DNA sequence: TGTGCCAGCAGCTTAGGGCGGCTGGTTCAGAACGGGGAGCTGTTTTTT. Translated, it gives CASSLGRLVQNGELFF.